These T cell receptor beta chains were read from a single sample in a study of beta chain features in type 1 diabetes. Data came from immunoSEQ multiplex PCR; TCRdb stores just in-frame clones and leaves some out. The sample has around 330,000 clones; 11% are singletons. Source material: naive CD4+ T cells from blood. These receptors all come from a woman between 25 and 40 years old in good health. Both conserved end residues are part of each CDR3.

CDR3aa | v_gene
CASSFLAGAYEQYF | TRBV27
CASSSGQGTEAFF | TRBV5-1
CSVQVTGGIEPQHF | TRBV29-1
CASSPGLARDTQYF | TRBV18
CASSMDRGNYGYTF | TRBV19
CASSLVAGGEQFF | TRBV5-6
CASSQELRNTGELFF | TRBV4-2
CASSPQGELDTQYF | TRBV11-3
CASSSSGGGSGYTF | TRBV7-3
CSARATEQYF | TRBV20-1
CAISEPAGGSYEQYF | TRBV10-3
CASSLVSYEQYF | TRBV7-2
CASSYEQANTEAFF | TRBV27
CASSLSREENEQYF | TRBV18
CASSVEKSRTGELFF | TRBV9
CASSPHAGGVDEQFF | TRBV9
CASSLPFGLMNTEAFF | TRBV28
CASSGPPRTSENTGELFF | TRBV5-4
CSVGLAKNIQYF | TRBV29-1
CAWSRWSGISTDTQYF | TRBV30
CASSTSGPGDTQYF | TRBV7-9
CAWTLDGGSYEQYF | TRBV30
CASSVGSGNTGELFF | TRBV9